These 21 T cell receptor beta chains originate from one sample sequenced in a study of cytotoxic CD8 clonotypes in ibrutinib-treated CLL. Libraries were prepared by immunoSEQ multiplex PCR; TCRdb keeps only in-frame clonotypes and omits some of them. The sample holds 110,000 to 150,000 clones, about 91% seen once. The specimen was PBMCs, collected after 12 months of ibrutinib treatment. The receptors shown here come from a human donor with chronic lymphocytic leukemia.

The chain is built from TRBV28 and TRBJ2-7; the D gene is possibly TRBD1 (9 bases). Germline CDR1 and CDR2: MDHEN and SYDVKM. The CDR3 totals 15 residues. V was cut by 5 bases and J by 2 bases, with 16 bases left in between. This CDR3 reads CASSSGGQGTYEQYF. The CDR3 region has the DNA TGTGCCAGCAGTAGCGGGGGACAGGGAACCTACGAGCAGTACTTC.

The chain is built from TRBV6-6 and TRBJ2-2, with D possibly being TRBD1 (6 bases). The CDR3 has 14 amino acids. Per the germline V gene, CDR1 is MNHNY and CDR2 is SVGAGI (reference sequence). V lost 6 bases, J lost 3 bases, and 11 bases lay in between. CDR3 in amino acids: CASSPNRDTGELFF. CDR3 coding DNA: TGTGCCAGCAGCCCGAACAGGGACACCGGGGAGCTGTTTTTT.

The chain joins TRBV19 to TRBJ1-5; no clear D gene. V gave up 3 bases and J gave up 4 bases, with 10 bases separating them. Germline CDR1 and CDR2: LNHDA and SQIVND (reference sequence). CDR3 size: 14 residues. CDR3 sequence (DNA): TGTGCCAGTAGTATCGAGGGAAGTAATCAGCCCCAGCATTTT. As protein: CASSIEGSNQPQHF.

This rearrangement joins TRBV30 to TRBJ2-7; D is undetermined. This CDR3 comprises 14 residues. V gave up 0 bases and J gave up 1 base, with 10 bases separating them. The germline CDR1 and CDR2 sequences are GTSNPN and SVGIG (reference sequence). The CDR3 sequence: CAWSVAAGSYEQYF. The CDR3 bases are TGTGCCTGGAGTGTAGCCGCCGGATCCTACGAGCAGTACTTC.

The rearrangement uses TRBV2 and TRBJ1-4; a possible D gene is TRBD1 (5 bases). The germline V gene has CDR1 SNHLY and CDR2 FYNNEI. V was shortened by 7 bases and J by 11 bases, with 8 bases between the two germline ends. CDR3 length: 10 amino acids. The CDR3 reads CASMAGKLFF. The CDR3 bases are TGTGCCAGCATGGCAGGGAAACTGTTTTTT.

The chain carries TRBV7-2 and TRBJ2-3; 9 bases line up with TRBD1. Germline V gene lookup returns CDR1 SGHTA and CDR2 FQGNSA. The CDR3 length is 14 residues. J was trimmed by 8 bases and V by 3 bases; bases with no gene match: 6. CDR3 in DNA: TGTGCCAGCAGCTTTGGTGGACAGGGGATTACGCAGTATTTT. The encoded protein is CASSFGGQGITQYF.

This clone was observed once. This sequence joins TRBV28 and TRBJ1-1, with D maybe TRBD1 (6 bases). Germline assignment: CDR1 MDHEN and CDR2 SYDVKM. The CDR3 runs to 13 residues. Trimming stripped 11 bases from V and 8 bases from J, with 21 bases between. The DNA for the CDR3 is TGTGCCTGCACAGGGACGGGGGTCGGCGAAGCTTTCTTT. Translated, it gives CACTGTGVGEAFF.

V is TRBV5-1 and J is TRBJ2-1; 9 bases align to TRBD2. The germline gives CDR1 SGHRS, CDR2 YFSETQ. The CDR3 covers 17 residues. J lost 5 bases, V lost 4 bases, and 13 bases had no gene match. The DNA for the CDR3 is TGCGCCAGCAGCCCGACACTCATGACTAGCGGAAACAATGAGCAGTTCTTC. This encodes CASSPTLMTSGNNEQFF.

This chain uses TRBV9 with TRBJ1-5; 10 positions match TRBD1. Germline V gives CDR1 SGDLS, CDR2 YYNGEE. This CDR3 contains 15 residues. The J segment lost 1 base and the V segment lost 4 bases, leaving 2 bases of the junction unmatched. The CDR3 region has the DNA TGTGCCAGCAGCACGGGACAGGGGAGCAATCAGCCCCAGCATTTT. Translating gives CASSTGQGSNQPQHF.

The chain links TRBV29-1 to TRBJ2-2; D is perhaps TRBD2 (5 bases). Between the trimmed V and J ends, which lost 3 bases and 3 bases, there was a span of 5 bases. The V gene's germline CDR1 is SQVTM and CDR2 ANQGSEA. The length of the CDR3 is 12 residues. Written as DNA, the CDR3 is TGCAGCGTTGACGGGGACACCGGGGAGCTGTTTTTT. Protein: CSVDGDTGELFF.

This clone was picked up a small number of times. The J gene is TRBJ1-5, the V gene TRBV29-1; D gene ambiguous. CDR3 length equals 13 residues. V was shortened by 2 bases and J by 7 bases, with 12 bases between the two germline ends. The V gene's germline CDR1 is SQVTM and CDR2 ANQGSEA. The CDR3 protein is CSVEYGVGQPQHF. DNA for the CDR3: TGCAGCGTTGAATATGGGGTTGGCCAGCCCCAGCATTTT.

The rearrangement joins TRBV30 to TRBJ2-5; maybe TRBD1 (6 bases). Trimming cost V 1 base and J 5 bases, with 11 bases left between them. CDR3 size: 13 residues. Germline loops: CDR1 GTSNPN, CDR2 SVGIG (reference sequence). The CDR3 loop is CAWSATGIETQYF. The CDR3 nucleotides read TGTGCCTGGAGTGCGACAGGTATCGAGACCCAGTACTTC.

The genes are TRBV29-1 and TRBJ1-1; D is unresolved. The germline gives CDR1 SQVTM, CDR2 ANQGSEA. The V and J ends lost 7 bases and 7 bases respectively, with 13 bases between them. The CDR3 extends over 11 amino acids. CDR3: CSAIRSGEAFF. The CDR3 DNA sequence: TGCAGCGCCATTCGGAGTGGTGAAGCTTTCTTT.

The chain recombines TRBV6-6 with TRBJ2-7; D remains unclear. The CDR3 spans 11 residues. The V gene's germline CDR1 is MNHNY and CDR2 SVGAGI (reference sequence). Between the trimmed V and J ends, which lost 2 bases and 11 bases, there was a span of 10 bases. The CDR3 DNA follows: TGTGCCAGCAGTTACGAAGTTAGGGAGTACTTC. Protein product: CASSYEVREYF.

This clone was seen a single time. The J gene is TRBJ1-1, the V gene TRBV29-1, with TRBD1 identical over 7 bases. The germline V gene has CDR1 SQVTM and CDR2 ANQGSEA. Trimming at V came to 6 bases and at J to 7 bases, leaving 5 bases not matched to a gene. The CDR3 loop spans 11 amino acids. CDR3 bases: TGCAGCGTCGCACGGACAGGTGAAGCTTTCTTT. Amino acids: CSVARTGEAFF.

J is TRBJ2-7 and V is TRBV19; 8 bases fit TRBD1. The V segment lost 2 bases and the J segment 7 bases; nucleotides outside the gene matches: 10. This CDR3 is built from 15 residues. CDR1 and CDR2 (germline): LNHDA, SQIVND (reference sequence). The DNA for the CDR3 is TGTGCCAGTAGTATATTTGGACAGGGTTTGGGTGAGCAGTACTTC. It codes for CASSIFGQGLGEQYF.

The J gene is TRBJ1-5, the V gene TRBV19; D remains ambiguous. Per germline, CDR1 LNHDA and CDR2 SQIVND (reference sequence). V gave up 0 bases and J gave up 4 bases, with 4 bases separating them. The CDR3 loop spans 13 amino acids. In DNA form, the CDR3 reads TGTGCCAGTAGTATAGAGTGGAATCAGCCCCAGCATTTT. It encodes CASSIEWNQPQHF.

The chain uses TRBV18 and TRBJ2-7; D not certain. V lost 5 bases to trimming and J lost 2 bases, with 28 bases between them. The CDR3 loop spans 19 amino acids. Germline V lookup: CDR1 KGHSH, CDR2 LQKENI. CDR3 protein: CASSIRGGATQTGPYEQYF. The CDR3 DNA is TGTGCCAGCTCAATCCGAGGCGGAGCCACTCAAACCGGGCCCTACGAGCAGTACTTC.

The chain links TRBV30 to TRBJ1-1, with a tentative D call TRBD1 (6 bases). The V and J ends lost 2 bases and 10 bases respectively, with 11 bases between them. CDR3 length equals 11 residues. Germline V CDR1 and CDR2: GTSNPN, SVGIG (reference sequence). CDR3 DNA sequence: TGTGCCTGGAGTCCGGGGGCTCTAGCTTTCTTT. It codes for CAWSPGALAFF.

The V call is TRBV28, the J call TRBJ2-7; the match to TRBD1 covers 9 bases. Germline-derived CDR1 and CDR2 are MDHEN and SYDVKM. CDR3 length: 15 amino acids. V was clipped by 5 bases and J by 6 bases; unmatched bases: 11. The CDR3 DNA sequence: TGTGCCAGCAGTCCCGGGACAGGGAGTCGGGGCGAGCAGTACTTC. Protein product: CASSPGTGSRGEQYF.

The CDR3 bases are TGTGCCAGCAGCCCCCAGACCGGGACCGAAGCTTCGTATGGCTACACCTTC. Translating gives CASSPQTGTEASYGYTF. The rearrangement uses TRBV11-2 and TRBJ1-2; D is possibly TRBD1 (5 bases). The ends were cut back, 5 bases at V and 5 bases at J, with 24 bases in the middle. Germline assignment: CDR1 SGHAT and CDR2 FQNNGV. CDR3 size: 17 residues. The whole variable domain, filled in from reference TRBV11-2 and TRBJ1-2, reads EAGVAQSPRYKIIEKRQSVAFWCNPISGHATLYWYQQILGQGPKLLIQFQNNGVVDDSQLPKDRFSAERLKGVDSTLKIQPAKLEDSAVYLCASSPQTGTEASYGYTFGSGTRLTVV.